What follows describes a single TCR beta chain. The sample is drawn from a study of shared clonotypes between healthy human individuals. Study context: The donors, two women and three men, were aged 18 to 49.

Profiled with immunoSEQ multiplex PCR; TCRdb holds only in-frame clones, not every one. The profile covers about 1.5 million clones, with around 97% appearing a single time and roughly 1.2% taken by the ten largest. The CDR3 covers 16 residues. Trimming at V came to 5 bases and at J to 1 base, leaving 7 bases not matched to a gene. Germline-derived CDR1 and CDR2 are SGHTA and FQGNSA. The receptor comes from a man younger than 40 in good health. Sequences were obtained from naive CD4+ T cells sorted from blood. Subset: CD45RA+ positively selected. The chain combines TRBV7-2 with TRBJ1-5, with 8 bases lining up with TRBD1. For the CDR3, the DNA is TGTGCCAGCAGCCCAAGGACAGGGTTAAGCAATCAGCCCCAGCATTTT. Translation: CASSPRTGLSNQPQHF.